This T cell receptor (beta chain) was documented in a study of T cells expressing NK-cell markers. Overall study: Serological testing identified most of the eight sequenced donors as HCMV-seropositive and one as seronegative. Broader study findings: As a fraction of CD8+ T cells, dominant NKG2C+ clonotypes reached roughly 1.0-8% in six donors. Questions lingered over whether expanded NKG2C+ T cell clones were HCMV-specific.

The germline V gene has CDR1 SQVTM and CDR2 ANQGSEA. The CDR3 consists of 12 residues. With the 5' RACE reads reprocessed, TCRdb shows one record per CDR3 protein and no DNA. The sample table includes about 300,000 distinct CDR3 sequences. Notes on this clonotype: Its target is unknown.

The sample was blood T cells: a sorted CD56 or NKG2C T cell subset, CD4+ or CD8+ T cells, or bulk PBMC T cells (not recorded which). V and J are TRBV29-1 and TRBJ1-2. This TCR was sampled from a woman between 18 and 70 years old in good health. The CDR3 is CSVDVTNYGYTF.